This paragraph reports one T cell receptor (beta chain). Trimming removed 7 bases at V and 4 bases at J, with 19 bases between. The V gene's germline CDR1 is SGDLS and CDR2 YYNGEE. CDR3 length equals 15 residues. This sample is part of a study of shared clonotypes between healthy human individuals. TCRdb's table, derived via immunoSEQ multiplex PCR, lists solely in-frame clones and lacks some. The table has over a million clones, roughly 95% seen once. Input material: naive CD4+ T cells sorted from blood. Specified subset: CD45RA+ positively selected. The V call is TRBV9, the J call TRBJ2-3; D is possibly TRBD2 (6 bases). The origin of this receptor is a man in his thirties or forties in good health. In DNA, the CDR3 is TGTGCCAGCGGCGACGGAGGGTTAGCGGCAGATACGCAGTATTTT. This codes for CASGDGGLAADTQYF.